Listed below are T cell receptor beta chains from one sample, sequenced in a study of T cell responses to AZD1222 COVID-19 vaccine. Assay: immunoSEQ multiplex PCR; the TCRdb copy retains only in-frame clones and omits some. The sample shows fewer than 30,000 clones, roughly nine tenths of them seen only once. The starting material was peripheral blood, obtained 28 days after the second AZD1222 dose. The receptors shown here come from an adult who received the AZD1222 COVID-19 vaccine. Both conserved end residues are part of each CDR3. The D gene is left open where the match is weak. Clone size, where shown, is once, few, many, or a class for clones that have expanded.

CDR3 protein: CASSQGVSSGNTIYF; CDR3 DNA: TGTGCCAGCAGCCAAGGGGTTAGCTCTGGAAACACCATATATTTT; D gene: .; clone size: .; CDR3 length: 15; J gene: TRBJ1-3; V gene: TRBV3-1/TRBV3-2
CDR3 protein: CASSQDPIRGRQETQYF; CDR3 DNA: TGCGCCAGCAGCCAAGATCCTATTCGGGGTAGACAAGAGACCCAGTACTTC; D gene: .; clone size: .; CDR3 length: 17; J gene: TRBJ2-5; V gene: TRBV4-1
CDR3 protein: CARSLGCGLAGEETQYF; CDR3 DNA: TGTGCCAGAAGCTTGGGATGTGGACTAGCGGGGGAAGAGACCCAGTACTTC; D gene: TRBD2; clone size: .; CDR3 length: 17; J gene: TRBJ2-5; V gene: TRBV5-3
CDR3 protein: CASSSLGEQYF; CDR3 DNA: TGTGCCAGCAGTTCTCTTGGCGAGCAGTACTTC; D gene: .; clone size: .; CDR3 length: 11; J gene: TRBJ2-7; V gene: TRBV6-5
CDR3 protein: CASSPLGSGGADTQYF; CDR3 DNA: TGTGCCAGCTCACCGCTCGGGAGCGGGGGGGCAGATACGCAGTATTTT; D gene: TRBD2; clone size: .; CDR3 length: 16; J gene: TRBJ2-3; V gene: TRBV18
CDR3 protein: CAWRLEAEAFF; CDR3 DNA: TGTGCCTGGAGGCTAGAAGCTGAAGCTTTCTTT; D gene: .; clone size: once; CDR3 length: 11; J gene: TRBJ1-1; V gene: TRBV30
CDR3 protein: CASSLYDEQYF; CDR3 DNA: TGTGCCAGCAGCTTATATGACGAGCAGTACTTC; D gene: .; clone size: .; CDR3 length: 11; J gene: TRBJ2-7; V gene: TRBV7-9
CDR3 protein: CASSSRTSGSYEQYF; CDR3 DNA: TGTGCCAGCAGCTCCAGGACTAGCGGATCCTACGAGCAGTACTTC; D gene: TRBD2; clone size: .; CDR3 length: 15; J gene: TRBJ2-7; V gene: TRBV7-6
CDR3 protein: CASSLETHGDSEAFF; CDR3 DNA: TGTGCCAGCAGCTTGGAAACCCACGGAGACTCTGAAGCTTTCTTT; D gene: .; clone size: .; CDR3 length: 15; J gene: TRBJ1-1; V gene: TRBV5-5
CDR3 protein: CASSFSGTSTDTQYF; CDR3 DNA: TGTGCCAGCAGCTTTAGCGGGACTAGCACAGATACGCAGTATTTT; D gene: TRBD2; clone size: once; CDR3 length: 15; J gene: TRBJ2-3; V gene: TRBV7-2
CDR3 protein: CASSLPTSGSYEQYF; CDR3 DNA: TGTGCCAGCAGCTTACCGACTAGCGGGAGTTACGAGCAGTACTTC; D gene: TRBD2; clone size: .; CDR3 length: 15; J gene: TRBJ2-7; V gene: TRBV7-9
CDR3 protein: CASMGETQYF; CDR3 DNA: TGCGCCAGCATGGGGGAGACCCAGTACTTC; D gene: .; clone size: .; CDR3 length: 10; J gene: TRBJ2-5; V gene: TRBV5-1
CDR3 protein: CASSLSFQAGGSYEQYF; CDR3 DNA: TGCGCCAGCAGCTTGAGTTTTCAGGCAGGGGGCTCCTACGAGCAGTACTTC; D gene: TRBD1; clone size: .; CDR3 length: 17; J gene: TRBJ2-7; V gene: TRBV5-1
CDR3 protein: CASSPPSGRTYNEQFF; CDR3 DNA: TGTGCCAGCAGCCCCCCTAGCGGGAGGACCTACAATGAGCAGTTCTTC; D gene: TRBD2; clone size: .; CDR3 length: 16; J gene: TRBJ2-1; V gene: TRBV7-9
CDR3 protein: CASSLAGTGVHGYTF; CDR3 DNA: TGTGCCAGCAGCTTAGCCGGGACAGGGGTCCATGGCTACACCTTC; D gene: TRBD1; clone size: .; CDR3 length: 15; J gene: TRBJ1-2; V gene: TRBV7-9
CDR3 protein: CAISGVTSGRSPGELFF; CDR3 DNA: TGTGCCATCAGTGGAGTGACTAGCGGGAGGTCGCCCGGGGAGCTGTTTTTT; D gene: TRBD2; clone size: .; CDR3 length: 17; J gene: TRBJ2-2; V gene: TRBV10-3
CDR3 protein: CASSRLQEAHTQYF; CDR3 DNA: TGTGCCAGCAGCCGTCTACAGGAAGCCCATACGCAGTATTTT; D gene: .; clone size: .; CDR3 length: 14; J gene: TRBJ2-3; V gene: TRBV7-3
CDR3 protein: CAWGVQTSRGQYF; CDR3 DNA: TGTGCCTGGGGGGTTCAAACCTCCCGGGGGCAGTACTTC; D gene: .; clone size: .; CDR3 length: 13; J gene: TRBJ2-7; V gene: TRBV30
CDR3 protein: CASSVGTSWETQYF; CDR3 DNA: TGTGCCAGCAGCGTAGGGACTAGTTGGGAGACCCAGTACTTC; D gene: TRBD2; clone size: .; CDR3 length: 14; J gene: TRBJ2-5; V gene: TRBV9
CDR3 protein: CASSFGGPAKETQYF; CDR3 DNA: TGTGCCAGCAGCTTCGGGGGGCCGGCGAAGGAGACCCAGTACTTC; D gene: .; clone size: .; CDR3 length: 15; J gene: TRBJ2-5; V gene: TRBV5-5
CDR3 protein: CASSLGSGTEAFF; CDR3 DNA: TGTGCCAGCAGTTTGGGGTCGGGCACTGAAGCTTTCTTT; D gene: .; clone size: once; CDR3 length: 13; J gene: TRBJ1-1; V gene: TRBV12-3/TRBV12-4
CDR3 protein: CASSLDGTGYNEKLFF; CDR3 DNA: TGTGCCAGCAGCTTAGATGGGACAGGTTATAATGAAAAACTGTTTTTT; D gene: TRBD1; clone size: .; CDR3 length: 16; J gene: TRBJ1-4; V gene: TRBV7-9
CDR3 protein: CASSTEYPIVLDEQYF; CDR3 DNA: TGTGCCAGCAGCACGGAGTATCCCATCGTGTTAGACGAGCAGTACTTC; D gene: .; clone size: .; CDR3 length: 16; J gene: TRBJ2-7; V gene: TRBV3-1/TRBV3-2
CDR3 protein: CASSPGGRNQETQYF; CDR3 DNA: TGTGCCAGCAGTCCGGGGGGTAGGAATCAAGAGACCCAGTACTTC; D gene: TRBD2; clone size: .; CDR3 length: 15; J gene: TRBJ2-5; V gene: TRBV6-5
CDR3 protein: CASSPWAGNTEAFF; CDR3 DNA: TGTGCCAGCAGCCCTTGGGCAGGGAACACTGAAGCTTTCTTT; D gene: .; clone size: .; CDR3 length: 14; J gene: TRBJ1-1; V gene: TRBV7-9
CDR3 protein: CASTGNTEAFF; CDR3 DNA: TGTGCCAGCACTGGGAACACTGAAGCTTTCTTT; D gene: .; clone size: .; CDR3 length: 11; J gene: TRBJ1-1; V gene: TRBV12-3/TRBV12-4
CDR3 protein: CASSEISRGPNTEAFF; CDR3 DNA: TGTGCCAGCAGTGAAATAAGTCGGGGTCCAAACACTGAAGCTTTCTTT; D gene: .; clone size: .; CDR3 length: 16; J gene: TRBJ1-1; V gene: TRBV6-1
CDR3 protein: CAWVDTPNSYEQYF; CDR3 DNA: TGTGCCTGGGTTGACACGCCTAATTCCTACGAGCAGTACTTC; D gene: .; clone size: .; CDR3 length: 14; J gene: TRBJ2-7; V gene: TRBV30
CDR3 protein: CASSSEQGVYGYTF; CDR3 DNA: TGTGCCAGTAGTTCTGAACAGGGCGTCTATGGCTACACCTTC; D gene: .; clone size: .; CDR3 length: 14; J gene: TRBJ1-2; V gene: TRBV19
CDR3 protein: CASQTDSNEKLFF; CDR3 DNA: TGTGCCAGCCAGACGGACTCTAATGAAAAACTGTTTTTT; D gene: .; clone size: few; CDR3 length: 13; J gene: TRBJ1-4; V gene: TRBV28
CDR3 protein: CSVEAPTSGPDTQYF; CDR3 DNA: TGCAGCGTTGAAGCTCCGACTAGCGGTCCAGATACGCAGTATTTT; D gene: TRBD2; clone size: .; CDR3 length: 15; J gene: TRBJ2-3; V gene: TRBV29-1
CDR3 protein: CATSDPRSYEQYF; CDR3 DNA: TGTGCCACCAGTGATCCCCGCTCCTACGAGCAGTACTTC; D gene: .; clone size: .; CDR3 length: 13; J gene: TRBJ2-7; V gene: TRBV24-1
CDR3 protein: CASTRSWGGNEKLFF; CDR3 DNA: TGTGCCAGCACAAGGTCGTGGGGAGGTAATGAAAAACTGTTTTTT; D gene: .; clone size: .; CDR3 length: 15; J gene: TRBJ1-4; V gene: TRBV6-5
CDR3 protein: CAGSGTGNSPLHF; CDR3 DNA: TGTGCCGGATCCGGGACGGGTAATTCACCCCTCCACTTT; D gene: .; clone size: once; CDR3 length: 13; J gene: TRBJ1-6; V gene: TRBV5-4
CDR3 protein: CASIRLRGDNNEQFF; CDR3 DNA: TGTGCCAGCATCCGGTTACGGGGGGATAACAATGAGCAGTTCTTC; D gene: TRBD2; clone size: .; CDR3 length: 15; J gene: TRBJ2-1; V gene: TRBV13
CDR3 protein: CATSDGTGGRLYNQPQHF; CDR3 DNA: TGTGCCACCAGTGACGGGACAGGGGGGAGGCTATACAATCAGCCCCAGCATTTT; D gene: TRBD1; clone size: .; CDR3 length: 18; J gene: TRBJ1-5; V gene: TRBV24-1
CDR3 protein: CSASALGYYGYTF; CDR3 DNA: TGCAGTGCTAGTGCGCTAGGGTACTATGGCTACACCTTC; D gene: .; clone size: .; CDR3 length: 13; J gene: TRBJ1-2; V gene: TRBV20-1
CDR3 protein: CASSLEGGLTYEQYF; CDR3 DNA: TGTGCCAGCAGTTTAGAAGGGGGACTTACCTACGAGCAGTACTTC; D gene: .; clone size: few; CDR3 length: 15; J gene: TRBJ2-7; V gene: TRBV27
CDR3 protein: CASSHVGGYTF; CDR3 DNA: TGCGCCAGCAGCCACGTGGGGGGCTACACCTTC; D gene: .; clone size: .; CDR3 length: 11; J gene: TRBJ1-2; V gene: TRBV4-1
CDR3 protein: CASSLQGYNSPLHF; CDR3 DNA: TGTGCCAGCAGCCTACAGGGATATAATTCACCCCTCCACTTT; D gene: .; clone size: once; CDR3 length: 14; J gene: TRBJ1-6; V gene: TRBV7-2
CDR3 protein: CASSQTGTSGRSQYF; CDR3 DNA: TGCGCCAGCAGTCAAACCGGGACTAGCGGGAGAAGCCAGTACTTC; D gene: TRBD2; clone size: once; CDR3 length: 15; J gene: TRBJ2-7; V gene: TRBV10-2
CDR3 protein: CASSLQVNYGYTF; CDR3 DNA: TGTGCCAGCAGTTTACAGGTTAACTATGGCTACACCTTC; D gene: .; clone size: .; CDR3 length: 13; J gene: TRBJ1-2; V gene: TRBV6-5
CDR3 protein: CSVDQKETRYF; CDR3 DNA: TGCAGTGTAGACCAAAAAGAGACCCGGTACTTC; D gene: .; clone size: .; CDR3 length: 11; J gene: TRBJ2-5; V gene: TRBV20-1
CDR3 protein: CASSLAGRLTEAFF; CDR3 DNA: TGCGCCAGCAGCTTGGCCGGGCGGTTAACTGAAGCTTTCTTT; D gene: .; clone size: .; CDR3 length: 14; J gene: TRBJ1-1; V gene: TRBV5-1